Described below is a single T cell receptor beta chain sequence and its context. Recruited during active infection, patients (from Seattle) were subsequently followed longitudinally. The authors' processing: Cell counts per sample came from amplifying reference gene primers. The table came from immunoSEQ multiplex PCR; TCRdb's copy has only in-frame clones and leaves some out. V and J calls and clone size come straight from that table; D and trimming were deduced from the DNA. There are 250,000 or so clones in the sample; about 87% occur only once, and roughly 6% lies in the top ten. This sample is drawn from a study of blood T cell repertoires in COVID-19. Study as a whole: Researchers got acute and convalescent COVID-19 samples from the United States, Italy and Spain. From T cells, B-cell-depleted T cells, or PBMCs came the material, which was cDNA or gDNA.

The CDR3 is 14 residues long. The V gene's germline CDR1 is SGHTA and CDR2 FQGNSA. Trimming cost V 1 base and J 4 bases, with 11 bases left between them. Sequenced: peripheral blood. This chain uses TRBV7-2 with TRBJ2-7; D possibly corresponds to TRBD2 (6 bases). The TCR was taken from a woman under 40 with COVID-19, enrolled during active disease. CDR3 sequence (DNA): TGTGCCAGCAGCTTAGACGGCGGGAAATACGAGCAGTACTTC. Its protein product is CASSLDGGKYEQYF.